The rows below give T cell receptor beta chains drawn from one sample of a study of blood T cells in healthy people across ages. TCRdb reprocessed the 5' RACE reads with MiXCR, giving one entry per CDR3 protein. The sample lists about 720,000 distinct CDR3 sequences; more than 20% were seen once. These data are also associated with another study on T cells of mothers and their children.

Sequenced material: blood. The receptors originated from a boy between 10 and 17 years old in good health. Each CDR3 is given with its conserved first and last residue. D genes are given only for firm matches. Rows give clone size only sometimes, using once, few, many, or a class for an expanded clone.

len | j_gene | abundance | v_gene | d_gene | CDR3nt | CDR3aa
17 | TRBJ2-1 | few | TRBV5-1 | . | TGCGCCAGCAGCTTGTGGGGTTCCCCCGACTCCTACAATGAGCAGTTCTTC | CASSLWGSPDSYNEQFF
16 | TRBJ2-5 | . | TRBV6-5 | . | TGTGCCAGCAGTTACACGGAGGCTGGGGGAGGAGAGACCCAGTACTTC | CASSYTEAGGGETQYF
16 | TRBJ2-5 | few | TRBV28 | . | TGTGCCAGCCGTGCGACAAGCGGAGAGTACCAAGAGACCCAGTACTTC | CASRATSGEYQETQYF
11 | TRBJ2-7 | few | TRBV30 | . | TGTGCCTGGGAAACAGGGCGCGAGCAGTACTTC | CAWETGREQYF
15 | TRBJ2-4 | . | TRBV20-1 | TRBD1 | TGCAGTGCTACACAGGGGCTGAGGGCCAAAAACATTCAGTACTTC | CSATQGLRAKNIQYF
15 | TRBJ2-7 | . | TRBV7-2 | TRBD1 | TGTGCCAGCAGCTTAGCCGGGACAGCATCCTACGAGCAGTACTTC | CASSLAGTASYEQYF
13 | TRBJ1-3 | few | TRBV7-2 | . | TGTGCCAGCAGCGCAACCGCCGGAAACACCATATATTTT | CASSATAGNTIYF
17 | TRBJ2-4 | few | TRBV28 | TRBD1 | TGTGCCAGCAGTAAGGAGACAGGGTACATAGCCAAAAACATTCAGTACTTC | CASSKETGYIAKNIQYF
14 | TRBJ1-4 | . | TRBV7-9 | . | TGTGCCAGCAGCTTATCTCGTGGAAGTGAAAAACTGTTTTTT | CASSLSRGSEKLFF
16 | TRBJ2-7 | . | TRBV7-9 | . | TGTGCCAGCAGCTTAGATTTTGGGCAGGGTAAAGGGGAGCAGTACTTC | CASSLDFGQGKGEQYF
19 | TRBJ2-4 | . | TRBV28 | TRBD2 | TGTGCCAGCAGTTTCAGTACTAGCGGGACAGGTTTAGCCAAAAACATTCAGTACTTC | CASSFSTSGTGLAKNIQYF
17 | TRBJ2-1 | few | TRBV24-1 | TRBD2 | TGTGCCACCAGTGACATAGCGAACGGGGGGGCCTACAATGAGCAGTTCTTC | CATSDIANGGAYNEQFF
15 | TRBJ1-4 | . | TRBV4-3 | TRBD1 | TGCGCCAGCAGCCAAGAGGGGACAGGGCATGAAAAACTGTTTTTT | CASSQEGTGHEKLFF
14 | TRBJ2-7 | few | TRBV6-6 | . | TGTGCCAGCAGTTCGAAGGGGCGGATGAACGAGCAGTACTTC | CASSSKGRMNEQYF
14 | TRBJ2-2 | few | TRBV5-3 | . | TGTGCCAGAAGCTCCTCAGACCACACCGGGGAGCTGTTTTTT | CARSSSDHTGELFF
13 | TRBJ2-7 | . | TRBV7-9 | . | TGTGCCAGCAACCAAGGGGAGTACTACGAGCAGTACTTC | CASNQGEYYEQYF
15 | TRBJ2-7 | . | TRBV7-9 | TRBD2 | TGTGCCAGCAGCGGACCCGGGACTAGCTCCCACGAGCAGTACTTC | CASSGPGTSSHEQYF
15 | TRBJ1-2 | . | TRBV7-9 | TRBD1 | TGTGCCAGCAGCTTAGGGGGACAGTCTAACTATGGCTACACCTTC | CASSLGGQSNYGYTF
13 | TRBJ2-5 | few | TRBV29-1 | . | TGCAGCGTTGATCAACGGAACCAAGAGACCCAGTACTTC | CSVDQRNQETQYF
13 | TRBJ1-5 | . | TRBV3-1 | . | TGTGCCAGCAGCCAAGCTGGGGCCACCCCCCAGCATTTT | CASSQAGATPQHF
11 | TRBJ2-1 | few | TRBV5-1 | . | TGCGCCAGCAGCTTTGGGGATGAGCAGTTCTTC | CASSFGDEQFF
15 | TRBJ2-5 | . | TRBV29-1 | . | TGCAGCGTTCGGCTTGAGATGAGTGGTTGGGAGACCCAGTACTTC | CSVRLEMSGWETQYF
15 | TRBJ2-7 | few | TRBV3-1 | . | TGTGCCAGCAGCCAAGGGGTAGAGGGCTCCTACGAGCAGTACTTC | CASSQGVEGSYEQYF
15 | TRBJ2-7 | once | TRBV28 | TRBD1 | TGTGCCAGCAGTCCCCCCAGGACAGGGACCTACGAGCAGTACTTC | CASSPPRTGTYEQYF
15 | TRBJ2-1 | . | TRBV7-2 | TRBD1 | TGTGCCAGCAGCTCGGACAGGCCCTCCTACAATGAGCAGTTCTTC | CASSSDRPSYNEQFF
16 | TRBJ1-2 | few | TRBV7-9 | TRBD1 | TGTGCCAGCAGCTTAGGAACAACAGGGGATATGCGTGGCTACACCTTC | CASSLGTTGDMRGYTF
17 | TRBJ2-5 | . | TRBV5-1 | TRBD2 | TGCGCCAGCAGCCCGGGACTAGCGGGGAGATTCCAAGAGACCCAGTACTTC | CASSPGLAGRFQETQYF
13 | TRBJ2-3 | few | TRBV5-1 | . | TGCGCCAGCAGCTACGGGGAGGCAGATACGCAGTATTTT | CASSYGEADTQYF
12 | TRBJ2-5 | . | TRBV5-6 | . | TGTGCCAGCAGCGGGCCCTTTGAGACCCAGTACTTC | CASSGPFETQYF
15 | TRBJ2-2 | . | TRBV29-1 | . | TGCAGCGTTGAAGATCCCACAGGGAACACCGGGGAGCTGTTTTTT | CSVEDPTGNTGELFF
13 | TRBJ1-2 | few | TRBV6-5 | . | TGTGCCAGCAGTTACACAGGGACGGATGGCTACACCTTC | CASSYTGTDGYTF
14 | TRBJ2-3 | few | TRBV11-3 | . | TGTGCCAGCAGCTTGGGGGAAAGCACAGATACGCAGTATTTT | CASSLGESTDTQYF
12 | TRBJ1-4 | . | TRBV2 | . | TGTGCCAGCACGATCGGTAGTGAAAAACTGTTTTTT | CASTIGSEKLFF
16 | TRBJ2-7 | few | TRBV6-6 | TRBD1 | TGTGCCAGCAGTTACCCAGGGGGCAGGACCTCCTACGAGCAGTACTTC | CASSYPGGRTSYEQYF
14 | TRBJ1-4 | . | TRBV6-1 | . | TGTGCCACCAGGGGACCAGGGGAAGGCGAAAAACTGTTTTTT | CATRGPGEGEKLFF